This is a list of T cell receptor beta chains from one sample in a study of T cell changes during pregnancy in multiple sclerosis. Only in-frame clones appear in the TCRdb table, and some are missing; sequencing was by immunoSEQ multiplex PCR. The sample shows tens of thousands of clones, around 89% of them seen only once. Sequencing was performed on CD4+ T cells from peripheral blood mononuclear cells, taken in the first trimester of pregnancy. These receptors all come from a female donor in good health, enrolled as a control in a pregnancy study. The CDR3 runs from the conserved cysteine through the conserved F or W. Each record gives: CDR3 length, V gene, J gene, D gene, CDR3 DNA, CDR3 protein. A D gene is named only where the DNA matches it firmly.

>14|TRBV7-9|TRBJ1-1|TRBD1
TGTGCCAGCAGCCTACCGGGACAGGCAATTGAAGCTTTCTTT
CASSLPGQAIEAFF
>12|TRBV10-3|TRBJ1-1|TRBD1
TGTGCCATGCAAACAGGGGGTGGTGAAGCTTTCTTT
CAMQTGGGEAFF
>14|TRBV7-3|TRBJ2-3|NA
TGTGCCAGCAGCGATAGCGGTAGCACAGATACGCAGTATTTT
CASSDSGSTDTQYF
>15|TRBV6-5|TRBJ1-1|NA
TGTGCCAGCAGTTACTCAGGGGCCGGGAACACTGAAGCTTTCTTT
CASSYSGAGNTEAFF
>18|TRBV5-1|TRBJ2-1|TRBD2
TGCGCCAGCAGCTCACTAGCGGGGGAGATGAGCTCCTACAATGAGCAGTTCTTC
CASSSLAGEMSSYNEQFF
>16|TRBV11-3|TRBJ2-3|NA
TGTGCCAGCAGCTGGGGGCGCCGGGATATAAGAGATACGCAGTATTTT
CASSWGRRDIRDTQYF
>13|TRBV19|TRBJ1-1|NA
TGTGCCAGTAGTTCAAGGCTTGAGGGTGAAGCTTTCTTT
CASSSRLEGEAFF
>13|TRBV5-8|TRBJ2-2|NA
TGTGCCAGCAGCCCCGAAGGCGCCGGGGAACCTATTTTT
CASSPEGAGEPIF
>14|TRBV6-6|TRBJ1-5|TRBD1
TGTGCCAGCAGGCGTTCAGGGGGCGATGGGTCCCAGCATTTT
CASRRSGGDGSQHF
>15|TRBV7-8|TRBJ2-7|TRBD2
TGTGCCAGCAGCTCGGGACTAGCGTTCTCCTACGAGCAGTACTTC
CASSSGLAFSYEQYF
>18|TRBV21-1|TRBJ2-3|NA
TGTGCCAGCAGCAAAGCGCAAGGGGAATCGGACATCACAGATACGCAGTATTTT
CASSKAQGESDITDTQYF
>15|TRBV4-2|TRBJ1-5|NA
TGTGCCAGCAGCCAAGCGTCCGGGGGCAATCAGCCCCAGCATTTT
CASSQASGGNQPQHF